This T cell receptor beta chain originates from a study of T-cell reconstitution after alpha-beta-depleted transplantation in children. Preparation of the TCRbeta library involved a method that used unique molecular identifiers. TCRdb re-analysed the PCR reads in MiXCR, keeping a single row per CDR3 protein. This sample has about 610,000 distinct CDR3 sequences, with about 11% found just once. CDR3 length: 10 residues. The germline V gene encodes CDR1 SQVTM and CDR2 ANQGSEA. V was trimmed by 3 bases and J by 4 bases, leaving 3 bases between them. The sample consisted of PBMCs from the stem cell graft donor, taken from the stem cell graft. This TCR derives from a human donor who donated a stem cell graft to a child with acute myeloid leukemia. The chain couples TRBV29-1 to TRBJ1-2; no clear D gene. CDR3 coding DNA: TGCAGCGTTGAGAGCTATGGCTACACCTTC. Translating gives CSVESYGYTF. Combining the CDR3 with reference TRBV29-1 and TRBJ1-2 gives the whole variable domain SAVISQKPSRDICQRGTSLTIQCQVDSQVTMMFWYRQQPGQSLTLIATANQGSEATYESGFVIDKFPISRPNLTFSTLTVSNMSPEDSSIYLCSVESYGYTFGSGTRLTVV.